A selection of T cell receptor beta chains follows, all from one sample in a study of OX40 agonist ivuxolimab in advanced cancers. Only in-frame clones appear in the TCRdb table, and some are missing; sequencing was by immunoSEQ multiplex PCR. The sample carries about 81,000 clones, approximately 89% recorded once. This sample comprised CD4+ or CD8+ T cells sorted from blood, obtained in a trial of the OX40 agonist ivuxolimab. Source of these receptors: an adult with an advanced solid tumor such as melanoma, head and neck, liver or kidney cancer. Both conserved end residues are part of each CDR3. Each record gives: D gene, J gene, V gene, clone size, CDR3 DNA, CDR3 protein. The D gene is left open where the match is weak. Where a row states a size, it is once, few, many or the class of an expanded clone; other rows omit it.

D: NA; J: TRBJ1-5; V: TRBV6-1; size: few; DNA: TGTGCCAGCAGGGCATTTCGGAATCAGCCCCAGCATTTT; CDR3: CASRAFRNQPQHF
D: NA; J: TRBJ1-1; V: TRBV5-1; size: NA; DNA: TGCGCCAGCAGCTTAAACACTGACACTGAAGCTTTCTTT; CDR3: CASSLNTDTEAFF
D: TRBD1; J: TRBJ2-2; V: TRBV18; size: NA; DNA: TGTGCCAGCTCACCACTGGGACAGGCGATCGCGAACACCGGGGAGCTGTTTTTT; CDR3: CASSPLGQAIANTGELFF
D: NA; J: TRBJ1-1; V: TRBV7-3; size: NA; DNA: TGTGCCAGCAGCTTGACAGGCACAACGAACACTGAAGCTTTCTTT; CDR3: CASSLTGTTNTEAFF
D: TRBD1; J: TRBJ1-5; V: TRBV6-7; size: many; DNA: TGTGCCAGCAGTCTGACACCAGAGGGGGCAGGGCAGCCCCAGCATTTT; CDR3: CASSLTPEGAGQPQHF
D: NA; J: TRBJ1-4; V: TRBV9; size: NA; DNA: TGTGCCAGCAGCGTAGGGGACCCTAAGGGGGAAAAACTGTTTTTT; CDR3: CASSVGDPKGEKLFF
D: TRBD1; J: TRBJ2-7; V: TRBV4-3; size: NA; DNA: TGCGCCAGCAGCCAAGATGAACCGGGACAGGGCTCCTACGAGCAGTACTTC; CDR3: CASSQDEPGQGSYEQYF
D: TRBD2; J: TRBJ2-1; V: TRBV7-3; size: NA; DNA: TGTGCCAGCAGCATAGCGGGGGGGCTCGGCTATGAGCAGTTCTTC; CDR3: CASSIAGGLGYEQFF
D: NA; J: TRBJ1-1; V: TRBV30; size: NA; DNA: TGTGCCTGGAGTGTGTCGGACCTCACTGAAGCTTTCTTT; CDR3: CAWSVSDLTEAFF
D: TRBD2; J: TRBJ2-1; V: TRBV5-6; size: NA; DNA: TGTGCCAGCAGCTCGGGACTAGCGGGAATGAATGAGCAGTTCTTC; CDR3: CASSSGLAGMNEQFF
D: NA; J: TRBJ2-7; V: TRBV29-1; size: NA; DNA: TGCAGCGTTGTGGACAGATGGTCCGAGCAGTACTTC; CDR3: CSVVDRWSEQYF
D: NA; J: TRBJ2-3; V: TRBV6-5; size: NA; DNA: TGTGCCAGCAGGAGACAGGGCACAGATACGCAGTATTTT; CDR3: CASRRQGTDTQYF
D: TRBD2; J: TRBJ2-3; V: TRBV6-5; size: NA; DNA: TGTGCCAGCAGCGGCGGGGGGAACACAGATACGCAGTATTTT; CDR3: CASSGGGNTDTQYF
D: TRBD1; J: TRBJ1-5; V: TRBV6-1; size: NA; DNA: TGTGCCAGCAGTGAAGGCAGGGGGGTAGGGAGCAATCAGCCCCAGCATTTT; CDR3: CASSEGRGVGSNQPQHF
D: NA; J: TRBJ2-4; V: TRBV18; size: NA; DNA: TGTGCCAGCTCACCTGTTCGGGCTCTGGGGAACATTCAGTACTTC; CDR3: CASSPVRALGNIQYF
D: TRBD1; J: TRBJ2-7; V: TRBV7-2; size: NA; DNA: TGTGCCAGCAGCTTAGAGGGGACAGGGAGTGAGCAGTACTTC; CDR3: CASSLEGTGSEQYF
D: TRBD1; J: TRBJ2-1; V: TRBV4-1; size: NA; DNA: TGCGCCAGCAGCCAAGCTTGGGACAGACTTTCCTACAATGAGCAGTTCTTC; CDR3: CASSQAWDRLSYNEQFF
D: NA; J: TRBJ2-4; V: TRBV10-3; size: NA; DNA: TGTGCCATCAGTGCTCAAGGGGAGGACATTCAGTACTTC; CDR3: CAISAQGEDIQYF
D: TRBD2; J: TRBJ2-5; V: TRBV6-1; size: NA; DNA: TGTGCCAGCAGTAGCGGGAGGATACAGACCCAGTACTTC; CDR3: CASSSGRIQTQYF
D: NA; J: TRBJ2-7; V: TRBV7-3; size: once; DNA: TGTGCCAGCAGCTTAATGGGACAACCTTCCTACGAGCAGTACTTC; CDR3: CASSLMGQPSYEQYF
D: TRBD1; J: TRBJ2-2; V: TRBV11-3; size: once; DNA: TGTGCCAGCAGCTTAGGTCAGGGGGCTGCCGGGGAGCTGTTTTTT; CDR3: CASSLGQGAAGELFF
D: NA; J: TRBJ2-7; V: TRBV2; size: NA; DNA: TGTGCCAGCAGTCCAGGGAATCGATACGAGCAGTACTTC; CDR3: CASSPGNRYEQYF
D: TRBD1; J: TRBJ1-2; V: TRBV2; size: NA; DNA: TGTGCCAGCAGTGCGACAGGGATTGCCTATGGCTACACCTTC; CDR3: CASSATGIAYGYTF
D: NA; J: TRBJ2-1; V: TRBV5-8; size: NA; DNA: TGTGCCAGCAGCTTGTTCGGCGGAGATTACAATGAGCAGTTCTTC; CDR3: CASSLFGGDYNEQFF
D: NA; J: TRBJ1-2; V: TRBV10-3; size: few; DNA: TGTGCCATCAGTGGTTCGGCAAACTATGGCTACACCTTC; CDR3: CAISGSANYGYTF
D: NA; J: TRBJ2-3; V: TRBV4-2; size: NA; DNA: TGTGCCAGCAGCCACCCAGCAAGCACAGATACGCAGTATTTT; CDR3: CASSHPASTDTQYF
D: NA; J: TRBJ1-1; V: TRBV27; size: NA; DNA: TGTGCCAGCAGTCCACGCCACGGAGAGGGCACTGAAGCTTTCTTT; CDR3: CASSPRHGEGTEAFF
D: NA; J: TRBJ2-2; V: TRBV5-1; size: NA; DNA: TGCGCCAGCAGCTTGGCTGGGCACTCGGACACCGGGGAGCTGTTTTTT; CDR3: CASSLAGHSDTGELFF
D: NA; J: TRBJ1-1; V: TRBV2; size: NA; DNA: TGTGCCAGCAGTGTTACACAGGGGAACACTGAAGCTTTCTTT; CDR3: CASSVTQGNTEAFF
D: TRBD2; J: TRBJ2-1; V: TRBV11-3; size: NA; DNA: TGTGCCAGCAGCTTAGGGACTAGCGGGGGGAGAGATGAGCAGTTCTTC; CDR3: CASSLGTSGGRDEQFF
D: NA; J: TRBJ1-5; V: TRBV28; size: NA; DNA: TGTGCCAGCACCCGCGGGGGTATTCAGCCCCAGCATTTT; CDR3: CASTRGGIQPQHF
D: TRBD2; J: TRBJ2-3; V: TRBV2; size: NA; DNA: TGTGCCAGCAGTGAAGGGCTAGCGGGAGAAGATACGCAGTATTTT; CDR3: CASSEGLAGEDTQYF
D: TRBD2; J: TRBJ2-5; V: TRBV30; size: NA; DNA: TGTGCCTGGAGTGTGTCAAGCGGGAGGGCCGAGACCCAGTACTTC; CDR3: CAWSVSSGRAETQYF
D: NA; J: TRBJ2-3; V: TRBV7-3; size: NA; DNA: TGTGCCAGCAGCTCTTCGGCCCCGGGCTCAGGGGTAGATACGCAGTATTTT; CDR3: CASSSSAPGSGVDTQYF
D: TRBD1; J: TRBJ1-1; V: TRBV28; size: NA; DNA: TGTGCCAGCAGTTCGGGACAGGGAATTGAAGCTTTCTTT; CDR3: CASSSGQGIEAFF
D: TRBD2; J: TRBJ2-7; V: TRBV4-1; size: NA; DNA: TGCGCCAGCAGCCAGGGTGGACTAGCGGACCTCTCCTACGAGCAGTACTTC; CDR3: CASSQGGLADLSYEQYF